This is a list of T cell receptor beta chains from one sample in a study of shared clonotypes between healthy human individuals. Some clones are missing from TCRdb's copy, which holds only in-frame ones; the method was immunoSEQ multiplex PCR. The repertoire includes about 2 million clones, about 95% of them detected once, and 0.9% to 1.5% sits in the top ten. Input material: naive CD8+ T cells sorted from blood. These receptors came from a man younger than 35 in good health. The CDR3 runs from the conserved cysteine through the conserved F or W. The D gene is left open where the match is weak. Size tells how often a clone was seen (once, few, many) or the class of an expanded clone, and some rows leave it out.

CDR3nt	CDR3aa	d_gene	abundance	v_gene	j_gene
TGTGCCAGCAGCTTAGGGCGAACACAGCGGCACCCACCTTACTTC	CASSLGRTQRHPPYF	.	.	TRBV13	TRBJ2-7
TGTGCCAGCTCACCACCACGCCAGGCTCAGTTCTTC	CASSPPRQAQFF	.	.	TRBV18	TRBJ2-1
TGCAGCGTGGAGGGAGGGGCCACAGATACGCAGTATTTT	CSVEGGATDTQYF	TRBD2	.	TRBV29-1	TRBJ2-3
TGTGCCAGCTCACCCTCAGGGGGGAACACTGAAGCTTTCTTT	CASSPSGGNTEAFF	TRBD1	few	TRBV18	TRBJ1-1
TGTGCCAGCAGTGAAACTCCGTCAGATACGCAGTATTTT	CASSETPSDTQYF	.	.	TRBV2	TRBJ2-3
TGTGCCAGCAGCCGGGTAGAGGGTTTATTTGCTGGCTACACCTTC	CASSRVEGLFAGYTF	.	.	TRBV7-9	TRBJ1-2
TGCGCCAGCAGCCAAGGGGGGGGGAGCAATCAGCCCCAGCATTTT	CASSQGGGSNQPQHF	.	.	TRBV4-1	TRBJ1-5
TGCGCCAGCACAGACAGGAGCACAGATACGCAGTATTTT	CASTDRSTDTQYF	.	.	TRBV10-2	TRBJ2-3
TGTGCCAGCAGCTACGGGACAGGAGGTTACGAGCAGTACTTC	CASSYGTGGYEQYF	TRBD1	once	TRBV5-6	TRBJ2-7
TGTGCCAGCAGCGTAGAAGACGCCGCCTACGAGCAGTACTTC	CASSVEDAAYEQYF	.	.	TRBV9	TRBJ2-7
TGTGCCAGCAGCTCCTTTACTAGCTCCCTCTACAATGAGCAGTTCTTC	CASSSFTSSLYNEQFF	.	.	TRBV7-9	TRBJ2-1
TGTGCCAGCAGTTTATCCCCCGGGACAGGGATGGGGGAGCTGTTTTTT	CASSLSPGTGMGELFF	TRBD1	.	TRBV27	TRBJ2-2
TGTGCCAGCAGTGAGACAATCCCCTACGAGCAGTACTTC	CASSETIPYEQYF	.	.	TRBV6-1	TRBJ2-7
TGCGCCAGCAGCGCCGGAGGGGGCGGGGGTAATGAAAAACTGTTTTTT	CASSAGGGGGNEKLFF	TRBD1	.	TRBV4-1	TRBJ1-4
TGTGCCATCAGTGTAGACAGGCGCTACGAGCAGTACTTC	CAISVDRRYEQYF	.	once	TRBV10-3	TRBJ2-7
TGTGCCAGCAGCTTAGTTATCCCCGATGAGCAGTTCTTC	CASSLVIPDEQFF	.	.	TRBV11-2	TRBJ2-1
TGCGCCAGCAGCCAATGGACAGGGACGAACACTGAAGCTTTCTTT	CASSQWTGTNTEAFF	TRBD1	.	TRBV4-3	TRBJ1-1
TGTGCCAGCAGTTTAGGCGGGACGACCTACGAGCAGTACTTC	CASSLGGTTYEQYF	.	.	TRBV27	TRBJ2-7
TGTGCCAGCAGCGCCGAGATATGGGGGGAGCGGGATACGCAGTATTTT	CASSAEIWGERDTQYF	.	once	TRBV7-9	TRBJ2-3
TGTGCTAGTGGTCCCCGGACTGGACAGGATGAGCAGTTCTTC	CASGPRTGQDEQFF	TRBD1	.	TRBV12-5	TRBJ2-1
TGTGCCAGCAGCTTGGGGTTCACTGAAGCTTTCTTT	CASSLGFTEAFF	.	.	TRBV7-9	TRBJ1-1
TGTGCCATCAGAGGGACTAGCGGGCGGGATGAGCAGTTCTTC	CAIRGTSGRDEQFF	TRBD2	.	TRBV10-3	TRBJ2-1
TGTGCCAGCAGAGGAGGGGGACTAGCGGGAGCCCCGGGCTACGAGCAGTACTTC	CASRGGGLAGAPGYEQYF	TRBD2	.	TRBV27	TRBJ2-7
TGTGCCTGGAAAGTTCTCGGACCAGCGGATACGCAGTATTTT	CAWKVLGPADTQYF	.	.	TRBV30	TRBJ2-3
TGTGCCAGCAGGGAGTTTAATGAGCAGTTCTTC	CASREFNEQFF	.	.	TRBV27	TRBJ2-1
TGTGCCACCAGGGTAAACAGCAACTCTGGAAACACCATATATTTT	CATRVNSNSGNTIYF	.	.	TRBV15	TRBJ1-3
TGTGCCAGCAGCTTAGGGGGGAACTACGAGCAGTACTTC	CASSLGGNYEQYF	.	.	TRBV7-9	TRBJ2-7
TGTGCCAGCAGTCCTTTTAGGGGGGACGAGCAGTACTTC	CASSPFRGDEQYF	.	.	TRBV5-6	TRBJ2-7
TGTGCCAGCAGCTTAGGGGGGTTGCGTTCACCCCTCCACTTT	CASSLGGLRSPLHF	.	.	TRBV7-3	TRBJ1-6